Following are 2 T cell receptor beta chains from one sample sequenced in a study of siplizumab effects on memory and regulatory T cells. The table came from immunoSEQ multiplex PCR; TCRdb's copy has only in-frame clones and leaves some out. The repertoire consists of more than 85,000 clones, with over 85% occurring once and the leading ten covering 1% to 1.5%. Material for sequencing was CD4+ T cells sorted from blood. Receptors were obtained from a human donor in good health.

The chain is built from TRBV5-1 and TRBJ1-2, with D tentatively TRBD1 (6 bases). The germline V gene has CDR1 SGHRS and CDR2 YFSETQ. Between the trimmed V and J ends, which lost 4 bases and 4 bases, there was a span of 17 bases. The CDR3 has 15 residues. CDR3 sequence: CASSATEQGLYGYTF. CDR3 nucleotide sequence: TGCGCCAGCAGCGCCACTGAACAGGGACTCTATGGCTACACCTTC.

The chain recombines TRBV27 with TRBJ2-7; D possibly matches TRBD1 or TRBD2 (5 bases each). V shed 2 bases and J shed 6 bases, with 11 bases lying between them. The CDR3 is 13 amino acids. Germline lookup yields CDR1 MNHEY and CDR2 SMNVEV (reference sequence). The CDR3 sequence: CASSLISGGEQYF. In nucleotides, the CDR3 is TGTGCCAGCAGTTTAATTTCTGGGGGCGAGCAGTACTTC.